This paragraph reports one TCR beta chain. What it binds is unknown. The source of the sample is a study of T-cell memory formation after mild COVID-19. General observations from the study: The pre-infection memory compartment contained some responding clones, suggesting cross-reactive memory joined.

5'RACE primed from the constant segment yielded TCR alpha and TCR beta cDNA libraries bearing sample barcodes and UMIs. TCRdb itself ran the 5' RACE reads through MiXCR, one entry per CDR3 protein. This sample yields roughly 250,000 distinct CDR3 sequences, of which around 17% are seen a single time; 22% belongs to the top ten. This CDR3 comprises 15 residues. Trimming removed 1 base at V and 3 bases at J, with 13 bases between. The sequence was obtained from a man younger than 35 who had mild COVID-19 (a few samples of this study predate the infection). Cell type and time point are not known. The chain recombines TRBV12-3 or TRBV12-4 with TRBJ2-7; tentatively, D is TRBD2 (7 bases). Sequencing used PBMCs or a T cell subset sorted from them (not recorded which). For the CDR3, the DNA is TGTGCCAGCAGTTTAGAACGGGGGGCAAACTACGAGCAGTACGTC. Translation gives CASSLERGANYEQYV.